This entry concerns a single TCR beta chain. As yet, its antigen is unknown. The length of the CDR3 is 14 residues. Per the germline V gene, CDR1 is SGDLS and CDR2 is YYNGEE. The V and J ends lost 2 bases and 5 bases, in that order; junction bases with no gene match: 4. These data originate in a study of memory CD4+ T cells and cytomegalovirus serostatus. About the study: This sample comes from healthy Belgian adults, about nine CMV seropositive, around 26 seronegative.

The protocol was immunoSEQ multiplex PCR, while the TCRdb copy is restricted to in-frame clones and leaves out a portion. The sample holds approximately 46,000 clones, about three quarters seen once. Single viable CD3+CD4+CD8-CD45RO+ cells were sorted as the memory CD4+ T cells. Serum IgG to CMV pp150, pp28, p38 and p52 defined serostatus. Study-wide points: About 40% of the roughly 160 known CMV-associated TCRbeta sequences appeared in CD4+ memory.

The sample was memory CD4+ T cells from blood. The sequence was collected from an adult in good health and CMV-seronegative. The chain has TRBV9 and TRBJ2-5, with 9 bases matching TRBD1. The CDR3 region is CASSVTGGRETQYF. Here the CDR3 DNA reads TGTGCCAGCAGCGTTACAGGGGGCAGGGAGACCCAGTACTTC. Full variable domain (remainder filled in from reference TRBV9 and TRBJ2-5): DSGVTQTPKHLITATGQRVTLRCSPRSGDLSVYWYQQSLDQGLQFLIQYYNGEERAKGNILERFSAQQFPDLHSELNLSSLELGDSALYFCASSVTGGRETQYFGPGTRLLVL.